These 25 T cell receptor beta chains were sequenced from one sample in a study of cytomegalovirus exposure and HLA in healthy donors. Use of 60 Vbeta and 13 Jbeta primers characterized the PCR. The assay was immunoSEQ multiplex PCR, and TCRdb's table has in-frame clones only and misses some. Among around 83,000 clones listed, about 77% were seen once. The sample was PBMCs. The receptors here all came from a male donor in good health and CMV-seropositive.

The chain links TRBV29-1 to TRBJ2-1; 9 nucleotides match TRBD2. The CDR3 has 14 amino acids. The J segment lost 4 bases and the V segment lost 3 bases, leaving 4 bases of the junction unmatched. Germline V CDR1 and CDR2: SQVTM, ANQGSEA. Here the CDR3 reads CSVDASGIYNEQFF. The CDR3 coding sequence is TGCAGCGTTGATGCTAGCGGGATTTACAATGAGCAGTTCTTC.

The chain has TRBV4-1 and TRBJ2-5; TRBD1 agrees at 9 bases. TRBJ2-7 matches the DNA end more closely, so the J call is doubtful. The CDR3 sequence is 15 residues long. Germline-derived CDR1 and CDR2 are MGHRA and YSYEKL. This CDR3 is CASSQVGTGSFEQYF. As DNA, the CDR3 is TGCGCCAGCAGCCAAGTGGGGACAGGGTCTTTCGAGCAGTACTTC.

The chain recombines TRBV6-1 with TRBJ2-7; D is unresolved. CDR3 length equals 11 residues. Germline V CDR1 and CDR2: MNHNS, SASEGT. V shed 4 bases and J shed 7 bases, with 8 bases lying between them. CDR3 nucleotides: TGTGCCAGCAGTGGGTCCAGAGAGCAGTACTTC. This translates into CASSGSREQYF.

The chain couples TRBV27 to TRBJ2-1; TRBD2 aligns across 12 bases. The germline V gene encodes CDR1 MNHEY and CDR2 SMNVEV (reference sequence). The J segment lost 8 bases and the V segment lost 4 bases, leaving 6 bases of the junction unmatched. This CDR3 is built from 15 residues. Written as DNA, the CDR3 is TGTGCCAGCAGTTCGACTAGCGGGAGAGTACATGAGCAGTTCTTC. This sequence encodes CASSSTSGRVHEQFF.

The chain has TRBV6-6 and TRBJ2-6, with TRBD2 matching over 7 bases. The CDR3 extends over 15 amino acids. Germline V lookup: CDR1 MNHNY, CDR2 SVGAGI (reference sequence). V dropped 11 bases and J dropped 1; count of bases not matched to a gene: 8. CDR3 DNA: TGTGCCGGCAAATCGGGGGGTTCTGGGGCCAACGTCCTGACTTTC. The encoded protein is CAGKSGGSGANVLTF.

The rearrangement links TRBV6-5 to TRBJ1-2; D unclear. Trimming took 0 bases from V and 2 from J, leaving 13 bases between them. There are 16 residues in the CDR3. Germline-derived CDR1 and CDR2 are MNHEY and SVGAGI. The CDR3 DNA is TGTGCCAGCAGTTACTCGATCGCGGGCCCCAACTATGGCTACACCTTC. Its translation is CASSYSIAGPNYGYTF.

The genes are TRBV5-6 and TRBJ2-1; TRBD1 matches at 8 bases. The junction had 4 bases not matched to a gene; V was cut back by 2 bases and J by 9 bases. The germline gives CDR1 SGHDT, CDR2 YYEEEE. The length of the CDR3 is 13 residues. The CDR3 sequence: CASSFIQGAEQFF. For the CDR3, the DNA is TGTGCCAGCAGCTTCATCCAGGGGGCTGAGCAGTTCTTC.

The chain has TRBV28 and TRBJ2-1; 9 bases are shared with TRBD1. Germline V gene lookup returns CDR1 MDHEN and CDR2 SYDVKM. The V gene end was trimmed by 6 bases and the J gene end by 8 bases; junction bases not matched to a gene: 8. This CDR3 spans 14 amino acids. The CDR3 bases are TGTGCCAGCAGCCCACAGGGGGCCTATGATGAGCAGTTCTTC. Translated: CASSPQGAYDEQFF. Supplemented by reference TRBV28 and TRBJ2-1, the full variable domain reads DVKVTQSSRYLVKRTGEKVFLECVQDMDHENMFWYRQDPGLGLRLIYFSYDVKMKEKGDIPEGYSVSREKKERFSLILESASTNQTSMYLCASSPQGAYDEQFFGPGTRLTVL.

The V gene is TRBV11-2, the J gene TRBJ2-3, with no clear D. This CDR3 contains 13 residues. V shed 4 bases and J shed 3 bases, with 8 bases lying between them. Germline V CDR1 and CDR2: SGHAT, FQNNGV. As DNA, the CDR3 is TGTGCCAGCAGCTCACAGCTAACAGATACGCAGTATTTT. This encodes CASSSQLTDTQYF.

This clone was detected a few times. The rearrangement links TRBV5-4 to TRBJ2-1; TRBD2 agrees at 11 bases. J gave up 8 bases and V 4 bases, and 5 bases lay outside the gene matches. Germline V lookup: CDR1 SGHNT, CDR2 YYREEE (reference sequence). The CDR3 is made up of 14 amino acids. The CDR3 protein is CASSKTSGRDEQFF. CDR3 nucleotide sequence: TGTGCCAGCAGCAAAACTAGCGGGAGAGATGAGCAGTTCTTC.

In nucleotides, the CDR3 is TGTGCCAGCAGTTCAGGTAGCTCCTACAATGAGCAGTTCTTC. Translating it yields CASSSGSSYNEQFF. The chain links TRBV6-5 to TRBJ2-1; D uncertain. The length of the CDR3 is 14 residues. V was trimmed by 4 bases and J by 0 bases, leaving 7 bases between them. Per germline, CDR1 MNHEY and CDR2 SVGAGI.

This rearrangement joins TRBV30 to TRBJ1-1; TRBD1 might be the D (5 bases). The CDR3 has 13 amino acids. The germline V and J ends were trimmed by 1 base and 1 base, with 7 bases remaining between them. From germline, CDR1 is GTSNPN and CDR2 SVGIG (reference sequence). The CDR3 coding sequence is TGTGCCTGGAGTGCGGACACGAACACTGAAGCTTTCTTT. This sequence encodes CAWSADTNTEAFF. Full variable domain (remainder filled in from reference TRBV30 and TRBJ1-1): SQTIHQWPATLVQPVGSPLSLECTVEGTSNPNLYWYRQAAGRGLQLLFYSVGIGQISSEVPQNLSASRPQDRQFILSSKKLLLSDSGFYLCAWSADTNTEAFFGQGTRLTVV.

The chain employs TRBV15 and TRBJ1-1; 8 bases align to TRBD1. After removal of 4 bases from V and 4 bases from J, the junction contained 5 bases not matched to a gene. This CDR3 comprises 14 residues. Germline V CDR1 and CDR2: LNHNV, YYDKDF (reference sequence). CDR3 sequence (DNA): TGTGCCACCAGCATCGACAGGGGAGGCACTGAAGCTTTCTTT. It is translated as CATSIDRGGTEAFF.

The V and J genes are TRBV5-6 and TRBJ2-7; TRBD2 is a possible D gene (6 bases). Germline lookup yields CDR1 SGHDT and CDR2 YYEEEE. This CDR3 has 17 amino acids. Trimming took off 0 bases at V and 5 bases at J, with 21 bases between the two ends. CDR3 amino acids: CASSLGAGRGGYDEQYF. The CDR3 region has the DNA TGTGCCAGCAGCTTGGGGGCGGGACGGGGTGGTTATGACGAGCAGTACTTC. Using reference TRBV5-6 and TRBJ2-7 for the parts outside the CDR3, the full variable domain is DAGVTQSPTHLIKTRGQQVTLRCSPKSGHDTVSWYQQALGQGPQFIFQYYEEEERQRGNFPDRFSGHQFPNYSSELNVNALLLGDSALYLCASSLGAGRGGYDEQYFGPGTRLTVT.

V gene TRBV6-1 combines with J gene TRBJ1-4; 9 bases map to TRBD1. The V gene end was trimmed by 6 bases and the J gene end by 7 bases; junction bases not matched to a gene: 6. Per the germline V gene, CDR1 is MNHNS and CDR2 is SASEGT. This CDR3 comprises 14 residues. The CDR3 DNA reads TGTGCCAGCAGCCTCGGGACAGGGCTTGAAAAACTGTTTTTT. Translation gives CASSLGTGLEKLFF.

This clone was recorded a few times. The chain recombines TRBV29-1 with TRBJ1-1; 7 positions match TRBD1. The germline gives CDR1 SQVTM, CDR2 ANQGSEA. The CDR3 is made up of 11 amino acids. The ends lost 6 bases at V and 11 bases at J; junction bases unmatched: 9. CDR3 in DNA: TGCAGCGTACCAACCCGGACAGGTGCTTTCTTT. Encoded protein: CSVPTRTGAFF.

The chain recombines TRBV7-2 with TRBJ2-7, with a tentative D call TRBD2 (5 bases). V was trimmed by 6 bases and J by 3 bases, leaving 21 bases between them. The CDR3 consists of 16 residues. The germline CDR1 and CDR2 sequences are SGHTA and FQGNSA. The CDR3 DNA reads TGTGCCAGCAGGAGCCCTACTGCGGAGAGGGACTACGAGCAGTACTTC. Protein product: CASRSPTAERDYEQYF.

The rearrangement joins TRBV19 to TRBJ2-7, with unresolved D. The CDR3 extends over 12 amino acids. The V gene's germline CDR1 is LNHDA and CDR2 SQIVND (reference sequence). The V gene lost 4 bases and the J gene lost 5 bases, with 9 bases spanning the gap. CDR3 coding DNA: TGTGCCAGTAGTACGCCCCGGGACGAGCAGTACTTC. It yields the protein CASSTPRDEQYF.

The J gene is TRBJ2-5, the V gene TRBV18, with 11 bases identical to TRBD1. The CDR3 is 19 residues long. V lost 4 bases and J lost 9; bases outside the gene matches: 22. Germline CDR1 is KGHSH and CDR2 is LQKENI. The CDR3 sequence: CASSLITGTGGTRSPAQYF. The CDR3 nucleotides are TGTGCCAGCTCACTTATAACCGGGACAGGGGGGACCCGATCCCCCGCCCAGTACTTC. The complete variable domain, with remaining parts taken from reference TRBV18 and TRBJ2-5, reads NAGVMQNPRHLVRRRGQEARLRCSPMKGHSHVYWYRQLPEEGLKFMVYLQKENIIDESGMPKERFSAEFPKEGPSILRIQQVVRGDSAAYFCASSLITGTGGTRSPAQYFGPGTRLLVL.

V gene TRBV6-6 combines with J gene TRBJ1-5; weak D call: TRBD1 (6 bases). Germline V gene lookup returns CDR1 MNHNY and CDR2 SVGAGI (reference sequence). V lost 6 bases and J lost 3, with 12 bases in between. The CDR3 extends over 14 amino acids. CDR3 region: CASRPTGDNQPQHF. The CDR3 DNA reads TGTGCCAGCAGGCCGACAGGTGACAATCAGCCCCAGCATTTT.

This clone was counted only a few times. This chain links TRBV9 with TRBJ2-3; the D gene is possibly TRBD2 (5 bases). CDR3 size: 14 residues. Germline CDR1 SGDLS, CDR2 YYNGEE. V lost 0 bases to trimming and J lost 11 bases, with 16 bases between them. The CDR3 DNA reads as TGTGCCAGCAGCGTAGATGGTCGGAGGAAAGGGCAGTATTTT. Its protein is CASSVDGRRKGQYF.

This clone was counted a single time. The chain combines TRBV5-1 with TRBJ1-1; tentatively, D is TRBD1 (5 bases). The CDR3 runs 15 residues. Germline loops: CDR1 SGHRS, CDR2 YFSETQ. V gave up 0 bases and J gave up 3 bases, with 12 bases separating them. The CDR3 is CASSLGWGRDTEAFF. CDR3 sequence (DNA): TGCGCCAGCAGCTTGGGATGGGGCAGAGACACTGAAGCTTTCTTT.

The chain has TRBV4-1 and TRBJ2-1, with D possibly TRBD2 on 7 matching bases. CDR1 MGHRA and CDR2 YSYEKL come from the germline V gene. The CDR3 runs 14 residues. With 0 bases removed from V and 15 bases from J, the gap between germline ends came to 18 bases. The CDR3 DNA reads TGCGCCAGCAGCCAAGATCTACGGGCCGGGGGGCCGTTCTTC. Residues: CASSQDLRAGGPFF.

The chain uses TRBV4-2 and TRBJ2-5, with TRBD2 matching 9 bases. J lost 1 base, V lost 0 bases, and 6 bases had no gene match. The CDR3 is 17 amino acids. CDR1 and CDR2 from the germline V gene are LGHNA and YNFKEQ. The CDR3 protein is CASSQDPPAGGQETQYF. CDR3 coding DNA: TGTGCCAGCAGCCAAGATCCCCCAGCGGGAGGCCAAGAGACCCAGTACTTC.

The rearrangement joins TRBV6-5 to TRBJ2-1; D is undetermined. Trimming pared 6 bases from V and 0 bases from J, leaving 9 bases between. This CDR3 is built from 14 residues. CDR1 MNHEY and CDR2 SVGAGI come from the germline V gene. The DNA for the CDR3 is TGTGCCAGCAGCTCGATCGGCTCCTACAATGAGCAGTTCTTC. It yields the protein CASSSIGSYNEQFF.